Listed below are T cell receptor beta chains from one sample, sequenced in a study of a mutant IDH1 vaccine in newly diagnosed glioma. Data came from immunoSEQ multiplex PCR; TCRdb stores just in-frame clones and leaves some out. The sample includes about 66,000 clones, 80% to 90% seen only once; the top ten take 2.9%. The material was PBMCs, obtained from a glioma patient treated with radiotherapy, temozolomide or both. These receptors originate from a young man with glioma. Each CDR3 is given without its conserved first and last residue. Fields, in order: V gene, CDR3 protein.

>TRBV4-2
ASSLSGANVLT
>TRBV28
ASSFEPQH
>TRBV10-1
ASITGKGQPQH
>TRBV28
ASSLSLGTEAF
>TRBV6-5
ASKSRGGDNYGYT
>TRBV6-5
ASSSPRGYRYGYT
>TRBV2
ASSGKSYEQY
>TRBV5-1
ASSLTGQARNPMF
>TRBV5-1
ASSLDGAANEKLF
>TRBV6-6
ASTLGRETQY
>TRBV6-5
ASSPRGRGQPQH
>TRBV6-5
ASKVPGSTYGYT
>TRBV5-6
ASSLEGAPNTGELF
>TRBV4-1
ASSQGGTSGQETQY
>TRBV5-1
ASSHGQHSTDTQY
>TRBV19
ASSIVGAGEGTGELF
>TRBV9
ASSVGAGGKNTEAF
>TRBV6-5
ASSYTKYRGNSPLH
>TRBV7-9
ASSPKDRRLILHDQPQH
>TRBV7-8
ASSLEDSSTDTQY
>TRBV27
ASSLEGTSSYNSPLH
>TRBV7-9
ASSYGGAWADTQY
>TRBV6-1
ASSEDPWANTEAF
>TRBV5-1
ASSLGTTTNEKLF
>TRBV28
ANSMNWTVPNEVNQPQH
>TRBV7-9
ASSLVAGGVTDTQY
>TRBV5-1
ASSTTSGQGANEQF
>TRBV2
ASIIARNTEAF
>TRBV4-1
ASSQEGQGARNEQF
>TRBV10-2
ASIERGRAGNTIY
>TRBV19
ASSVKQGATEAF
>TRBV5-1
ASSPDRGLPQLFFNEQF
>TRBV19
ASSPRGYNTGELF
>TRBV10-2
ATAGGGNQPQH
>TRBV5-6
ASSFGPQSSGANVLT
>TRBV5-1
ASSFYGGASTDTQY
>TRBV29-1
SVERAGDSFNYGYT
>TRBV29-1
SGKTDSKNIQY
>TRBV5-4
ASSEGEGRKNIQY
>TRBV28
ASTAGFSTDTQY
>TRBV7-6
ASSLDRGGINYEQY
>TRBV5-1
ASTFKCATNEKLF
>TRBV7-9
ASSLDRTGTNYGYT
>TRBV2
ATRLAGSTDTQY
>TRBV5-1
ASSYAGKPF
>TRBV5-1
ASIELAGGPGYEQY
>TRBV7-6
ASSLALSVYNEQF